The clone carrying this TCR beta chain came up once. Its antigen is unidentified. This specimen comes from a study of shared clonotypes between healthy human individuals. Study details: Aged between 18 and 49, the donors were two women and three men.

CDR3 length: 14 amino acids. Germline loops: CDR1 ENHRY, CDR2 SYGVKD. Germline trimming cut 10 bases from V and 5 bases from J; bases unmatched to any gene: 8. The study's findings and limits: Despite large depth, sorted-subset datasets appeared incompletely sequenced.

Assay used: immunoSEQ multiplex PCR; TCRdb lists only in-frame clones, some missing. The table lists millions of clones, just over 90% of them singletons. The authors divided CD4+ cells into CD45RA+ naive and CD45RA-negative memory subsets. Sequenced input: naive CD4+ T cells from PBMCs. Subset specified: CD45RA+ positively selected. The sequence derives from a man between 18 and 29 years old in good health. Some clones in this sample may be carry-over from other donors' samples. The V call is TRBV10-3, the J call TRBJ2-1; 10 bases map to TRBD1. The CDR3 DNA reads TGTGCCACTTCGACAGGGGGCGTCGACAATGAGCAGTTCTTC. Its translation: CATSTGGVDNEQFF.